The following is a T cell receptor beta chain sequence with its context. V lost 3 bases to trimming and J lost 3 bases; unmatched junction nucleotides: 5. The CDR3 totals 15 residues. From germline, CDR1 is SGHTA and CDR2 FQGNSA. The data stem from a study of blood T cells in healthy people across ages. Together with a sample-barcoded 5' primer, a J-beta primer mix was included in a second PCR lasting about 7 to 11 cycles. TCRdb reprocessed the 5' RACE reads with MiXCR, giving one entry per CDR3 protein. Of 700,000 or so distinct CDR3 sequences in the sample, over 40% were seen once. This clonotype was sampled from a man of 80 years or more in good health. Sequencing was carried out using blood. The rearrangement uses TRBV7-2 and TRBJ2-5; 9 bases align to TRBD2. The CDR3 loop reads CASSFGRGGKETQYF. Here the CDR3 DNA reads TGTGCCAGCAGCTTCGGGCGGGGGGGGAAAGAGACCCAGTACTTC.